One sample yielded the 8 T cell receptor beta chains listed below, sequenced in a study of blood T cell repertoires in COVID-19. Sequencing was performed with immunoSEQ multiplex PCR; in TCRdb, only in-frame clones are kept and a portion is missing. This sample yields some 45,000 clones, of which about 80% are seen a single time; around 20% belongs to the top ten. Material for sequencing was peripheral blood. Receptor source: a man aged 65 to 79 with acute or convalescent COVID-19.

J is TRBJ1-6 and V is TRBV7-9; the D is unclear. This CDR3 has 14 residues. CDR1 is SEHNR and CDR2 is FQNEAQ in the germline V gene (reference sequence). Trimming stripped 6 bases from V and 7 bases from J, with 13 bases between. CDR3 protein: CASRREDWNSPLHF. The CDR3 DNA sequence: TGTGCCAGCAGGAGGGAGGACTGGAATTCACCCCTCCACTTT.

The chain has TRBV4-1 and TRBJ1-1; D is ambiguous. This CDR3 is built from 15 residues. Germline CDR1 is MGHRA and CDR2 is YSYEKL. V was clipped by 2 bases and J by 7 bases, with 17 bases between them. In nucleotides, the CDR3 is TGCGCCAGCAGCCAAAGTGCCTTGGTCAACGGTGAAGCTTTCTTT. It codes for CASSQSALVNGEAFF.

J is TRBJ1-6 and V is TRBV5-1, with 11 bases that match TRBD1. The V segment lost 4 bases and the J segment 7 bases; nucleotides outside the gene matches: 4. This CDR3 has 15 residues. The V gene's germline CDR1 is SGHRS and CDR2 YFSETQ. The CDR3 region has the DNA TGCGCCAGCAGCAGGGGACAGGGGGAGAATTCACCCCTCCACTTT. As protein: CASSRGQGENSPLHF.

V and J are TRBV5-1 and TRBJ1-2, with TRBD1 as a possible D gene (6 bases). The CDR3 has 15 amino acids. V dropped 4 bases and J dropped 0 bases, with 13 bases sitting between them. Germline values: CDR1 SGHRS, CDR2 YFSETQ. The CDR3 loop reads CASSPNPGANYGYTF. As DNA, the CDR3 is TGCGCCAGCAGCCCGAATCCAGGGGCTAACTATGGCTACACCTTC.

This clone turned up a few times. The rearrangement uses TRBV12-3 or TRBV12-4 and TRBJ2-1; 7 positions match TRBD2. Trimming at V came to 3 bases and at J to 10 bases, leaving 3 bases not matched to a gene. This CDR3 is 12 amino acids long. The CDR3 region has the DNA TGTGCCAGCAGTTTTGGGGGGGGAGAGCAGTTCTTC. It specifies CASSFGGGEQFF.

V is TRBV4-2 and J is TRBJ1-1, with a possible D match to TRBD1 (6 bases). This CDR3 comprises 15 residues. V gave up 5 bases and J gave up 2 bases, with 15 bases separating them. Germline assignment: CDR1 LGHNA and CDR2 YNFKEQ. This CDR3 reads CASSGDKGRNTEAFF. CDR3 bases: TGTGCCAGCAGCGGGGACAAGGGTCGAAACACTGAAGCTTTCTTT.

The rearrangement joins TRBV6-4 to TRBJ2-3, with 10 bases matching TRBD1. The V and J ends lost 4 bases and 1 base, in that order; junction bases with no gene match: 5. This CDR3 region has 16 residues. Germline loops: CDR1 MRHNA, CDR2 SNTAGT. The CDR3 coding sequence is TGTGCCAGCAGTGCCCGACAGGGGGCTGGCACAGATACGCAGTATTTT. Protein: CASSARQGAGTDTQYF.

There are a few counts of this clone. The chain links TRBV5-1 to TRBJ1-5; a weak D match, TRBD1 (6 bases). Germline CDR1 and CDR2: SGHRS and YFSETQ. Trimming left V 1 base short and J 6 bases short, with 11 bases between. The CDR3 is 14 amino acids. CDR3 protein: CASSLQGLRQPQHF. CDR3 nucleotides: TGCGCCAGCAGCTTGCAGGGGTTGCGTCAGCCCCAGCATTTT.